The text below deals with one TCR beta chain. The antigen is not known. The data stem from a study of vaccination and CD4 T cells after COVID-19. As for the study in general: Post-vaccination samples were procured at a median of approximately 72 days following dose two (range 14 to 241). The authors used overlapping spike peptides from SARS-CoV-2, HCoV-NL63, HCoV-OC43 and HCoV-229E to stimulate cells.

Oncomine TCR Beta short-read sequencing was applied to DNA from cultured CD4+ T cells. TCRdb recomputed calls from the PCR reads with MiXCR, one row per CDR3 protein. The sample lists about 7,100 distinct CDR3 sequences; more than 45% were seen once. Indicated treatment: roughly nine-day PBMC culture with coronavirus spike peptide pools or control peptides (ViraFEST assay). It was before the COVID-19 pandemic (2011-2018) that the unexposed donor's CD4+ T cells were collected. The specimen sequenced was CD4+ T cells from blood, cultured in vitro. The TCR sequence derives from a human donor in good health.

CDR3 in DNA: TGCGCCAGCAGCTTGGGCGGGAGGGCCGATACGCAGTATTTT. Translated: CASSLGGRADTQYF. This chain links TRBV5-1 with TRBJ2-3; TRBD2 matches at 9 bases. Germline CDR1 SGHRS, CDR2 YFSETQ. The CDR3 has 14 amino acids. The trim removed 0 bases at V and 6 bases at J, leaving 2 bases unmatched.